Sequencing of this T cell receptor delta chain was carried out in a study of γδ T cells in repeated Plasmodium falciparum infection (dated by TCRdb to the early 2020s). Broadly, across the study: Malian children exposed to intense seasonal malaria transmission were enrolled in the natural-infection arm and compared with Australian children matched for age and gender. Four to six malaria-naive U.S. adults underwent four controlled human malaria infections by bites from P. falciparum NF54-infected Anopheles stephensi mosquitoes over approximately 590 days. Samples were collected from controlled-infection subjects at baseline, immediately before selected infections, and 21 days after each infection. Malian gammadelta TCR repertoires were analysed cross-sectionally during no-transmission periods and longitudinally across acute febrile malaria episodes. In the study, the shaping of the human gammadelta T cell repertoire by repeated Plasmodium falciparum infection was examined using natural infection in Mali and controlled human malaria infection.

For bulk TCR repertoire analysis, Vgamma9/Vdelta2+ and Vdelta2-negative gammadelta T cell populations were flow-sorted out of peripheral blood mononuclear cells. This clone has a handful of counts. Its antigen remains unidentified. TCRdb records a much larger clone's protein for this DNA, with a difference at residue 8 that likely arises from a read error; the protein given is the translation of the DNA. Receptor libraries were prepared by multiplex PCR. The sequencing machine was an Illumina MiSeq. Every sorted gammadelta T cell sample had both its TCR gamma (TRG) and TCR delta (TRD) chains sequenced. Regarding the original processing steps: The repertoire analyses drew on clonotype tree plots, the accumulated frequency of the top 20 clonotypes, and diversity index (DI) and D75 metrics. Clones were re-identified by TCRdb from the public reads with CATT, and rows with the same DNA were merged. TCRdb's processing, not the study's, gives the V and J calls here. Across this sample there are 45,000 to 50,000 delta-chain clones, with about 1.6% seen only once. The ten most abundant clones make up over 6.5% of the sample.

The germline V gene gives CDR1 as TSWWSYY and CDR2 as QGS. There are 28 amino acids in the CDR3, from cysteine to phenylalanine inclusive. Of all the DNA, just the CDR3 is kept, 84 bases in frame from base 1. Clipping removes 3 bases from V and 1 base from J, with 44 as the unmatched junction base count. What the study reported, not specific to this receptor: Waves of new clonotype selection in Vdelta2-negative, largely Vdelta1+, gammadelta TCR repertoires appeared to be driven by repeated controlled infections. Compared with Australian children, Malian children appeared to have Vdelta2-negative gammadelta TCR repertoires that were more clonally expanded, less diverse and less shared. The Malian cohort came from a small rural village of predominantly one ethnic group, limiting generalizability. The controlled-infection cohort was small, limiting analysis of inter-individual variability in gammadelta T cell responses. Across time and infection, the Vgamma9/Vdelta2+ TCR repertoires showed a highly stable polyclonal makeup, with many TCRgamma sequences overlapping between individuals.

The chain is encoded by TRDV1 joined to TRDJ1; 7 bases in the middle match TRDD2. TCRdb does not report a J gene; here it was assigned by matching the DNA to germline references. The TCR was taken from a pool of human donors (malaria-infected and uninfected, not separated). Sample: gamma-delta T cells from blood. The CDR3 reads CALGDPESAPSSLPPWGSPGGPTDKLIF. The DNA sequence is as follows: TGTGCTCTTGGGGACCCTGAGAGTGCACCCAGTAGCCTTCCTCCTTGGGGTTCTCCCGGGGGTCCCACCGATAAACTCATCTTT.